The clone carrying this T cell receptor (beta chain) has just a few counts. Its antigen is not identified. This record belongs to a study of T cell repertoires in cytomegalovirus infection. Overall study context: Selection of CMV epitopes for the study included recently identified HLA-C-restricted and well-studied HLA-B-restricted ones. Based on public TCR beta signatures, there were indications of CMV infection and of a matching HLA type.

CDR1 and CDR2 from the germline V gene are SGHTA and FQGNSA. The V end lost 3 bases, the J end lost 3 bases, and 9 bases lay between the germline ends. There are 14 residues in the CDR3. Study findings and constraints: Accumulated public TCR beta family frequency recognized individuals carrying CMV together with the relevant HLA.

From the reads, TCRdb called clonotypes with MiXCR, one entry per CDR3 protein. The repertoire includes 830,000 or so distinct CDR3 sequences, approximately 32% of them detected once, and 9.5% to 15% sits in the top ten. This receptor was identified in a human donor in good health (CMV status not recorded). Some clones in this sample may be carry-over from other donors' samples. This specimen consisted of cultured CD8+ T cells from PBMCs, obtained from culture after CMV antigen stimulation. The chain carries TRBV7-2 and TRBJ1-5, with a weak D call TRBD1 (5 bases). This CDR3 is CASSFMGDNQPQHF. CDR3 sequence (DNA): TGTGCCAGCAGCTTTATGGGGGACAATCAGCCCCAGCATTTT.